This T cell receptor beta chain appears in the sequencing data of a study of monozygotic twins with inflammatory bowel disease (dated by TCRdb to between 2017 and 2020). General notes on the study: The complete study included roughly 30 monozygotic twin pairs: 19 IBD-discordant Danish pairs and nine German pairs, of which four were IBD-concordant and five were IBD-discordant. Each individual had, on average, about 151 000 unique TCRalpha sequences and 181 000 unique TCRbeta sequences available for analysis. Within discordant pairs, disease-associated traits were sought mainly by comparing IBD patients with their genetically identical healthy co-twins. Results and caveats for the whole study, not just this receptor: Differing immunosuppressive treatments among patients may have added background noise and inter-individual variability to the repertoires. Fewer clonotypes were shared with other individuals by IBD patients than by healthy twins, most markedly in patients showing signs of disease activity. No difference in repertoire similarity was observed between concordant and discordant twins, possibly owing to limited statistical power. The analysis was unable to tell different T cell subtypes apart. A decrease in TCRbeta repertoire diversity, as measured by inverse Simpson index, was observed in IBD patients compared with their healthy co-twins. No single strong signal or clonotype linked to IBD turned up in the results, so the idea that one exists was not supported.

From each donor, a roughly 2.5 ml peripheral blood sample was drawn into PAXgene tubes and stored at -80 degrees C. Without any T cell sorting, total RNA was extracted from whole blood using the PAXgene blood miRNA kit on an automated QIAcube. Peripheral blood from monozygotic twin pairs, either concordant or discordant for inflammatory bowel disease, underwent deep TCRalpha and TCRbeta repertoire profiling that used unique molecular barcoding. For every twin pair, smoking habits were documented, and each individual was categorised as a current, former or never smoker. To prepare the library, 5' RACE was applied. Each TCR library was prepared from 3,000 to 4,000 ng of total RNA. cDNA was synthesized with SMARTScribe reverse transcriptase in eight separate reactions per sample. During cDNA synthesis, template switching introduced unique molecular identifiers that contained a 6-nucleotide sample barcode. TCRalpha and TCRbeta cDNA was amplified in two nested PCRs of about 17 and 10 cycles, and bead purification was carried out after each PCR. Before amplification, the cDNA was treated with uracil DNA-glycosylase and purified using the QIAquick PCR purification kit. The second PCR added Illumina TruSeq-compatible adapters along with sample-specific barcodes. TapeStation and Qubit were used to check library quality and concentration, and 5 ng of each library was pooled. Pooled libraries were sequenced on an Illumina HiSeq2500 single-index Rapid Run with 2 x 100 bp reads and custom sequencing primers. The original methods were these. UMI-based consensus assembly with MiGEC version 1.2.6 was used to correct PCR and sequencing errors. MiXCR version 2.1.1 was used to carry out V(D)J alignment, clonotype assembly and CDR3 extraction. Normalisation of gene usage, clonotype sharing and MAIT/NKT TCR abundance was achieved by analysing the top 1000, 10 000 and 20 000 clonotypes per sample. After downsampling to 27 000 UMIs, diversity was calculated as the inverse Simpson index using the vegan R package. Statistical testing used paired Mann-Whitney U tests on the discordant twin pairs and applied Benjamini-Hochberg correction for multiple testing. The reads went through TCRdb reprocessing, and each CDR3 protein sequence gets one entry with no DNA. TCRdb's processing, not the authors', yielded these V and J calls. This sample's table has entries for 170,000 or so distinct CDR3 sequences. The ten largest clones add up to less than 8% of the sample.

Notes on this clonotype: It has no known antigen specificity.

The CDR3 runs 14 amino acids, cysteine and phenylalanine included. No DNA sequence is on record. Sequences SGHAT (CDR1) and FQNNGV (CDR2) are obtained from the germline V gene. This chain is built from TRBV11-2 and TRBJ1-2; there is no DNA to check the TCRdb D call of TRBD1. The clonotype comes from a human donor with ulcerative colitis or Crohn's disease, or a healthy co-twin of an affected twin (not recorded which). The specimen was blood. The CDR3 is CASSLAQGYYGYTF. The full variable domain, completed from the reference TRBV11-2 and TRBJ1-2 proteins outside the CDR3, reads EAGVAQSPRYKIIEKRQSVAFWCNPISGHATLYWYQQILGQGPKLLIQFQNNGVVDDSQLPKDRFSAERLKGVDSTLKIQPAKLEDSAVYLCASSLAQGYYGYTFGSGTRLTVV.